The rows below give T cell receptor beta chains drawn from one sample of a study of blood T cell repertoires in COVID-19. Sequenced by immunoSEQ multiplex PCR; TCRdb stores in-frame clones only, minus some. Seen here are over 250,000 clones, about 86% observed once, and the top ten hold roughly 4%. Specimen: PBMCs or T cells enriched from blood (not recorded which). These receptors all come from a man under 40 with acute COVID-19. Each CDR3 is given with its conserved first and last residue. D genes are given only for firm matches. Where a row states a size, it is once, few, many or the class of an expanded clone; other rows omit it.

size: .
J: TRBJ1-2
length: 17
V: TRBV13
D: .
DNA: TGTGCCAGCAGCTTAAGGGGAGGGGGTTACTCTAACTATGGCTACACCTTC
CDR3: CASSLRGGGYSNYGYTF

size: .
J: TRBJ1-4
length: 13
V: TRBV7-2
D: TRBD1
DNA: TGTGCCAGCAGACAGGGGGCGGGTGAAAAACTGTTTTTT
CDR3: CASRQGAGEKLFF

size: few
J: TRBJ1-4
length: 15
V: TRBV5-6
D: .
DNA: TGTGCCAGCAGCTTGGAGAGGGATGTAAATGAAAAACTGTTTTTT
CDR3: CASSLERDVNEKLFF

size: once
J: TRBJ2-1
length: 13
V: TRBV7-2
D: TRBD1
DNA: TGTGCCAGCAGCAGGGGACAGTACAATGAGCAGTTCTTC
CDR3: CASSRGQYNEQFF

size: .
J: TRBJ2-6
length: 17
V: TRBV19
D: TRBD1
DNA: TGTGCCAGTAGTCTCCGACAGGGATCCTCTGGGGCCAACGTCCTGACTTTC
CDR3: CASSLRQGSSGANVLTF

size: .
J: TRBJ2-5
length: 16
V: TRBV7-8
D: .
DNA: TGTGCCAGCAGCTCCGTTACCGGGAGAAAACAAGAGACCCAGTACTTC
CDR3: CASSSVTGRKQETQYF

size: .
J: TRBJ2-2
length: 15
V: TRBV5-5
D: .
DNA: TGTGCCAGCAGCTGGGGAGCCGCGGACACCGGGGAGCTGTTTTTT
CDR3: CASSWGAADTGELFF

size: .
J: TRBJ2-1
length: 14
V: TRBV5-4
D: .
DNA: TGTGCCAGCAGCGACCCCAGGGCGTACAATGAGCAGTTCTTC
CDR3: CASSDPRAYNEQFF

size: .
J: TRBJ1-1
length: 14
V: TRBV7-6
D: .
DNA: TGTGCCAGCAGCAGACTGGGACAGAACACTGAAGCTTTCTTT
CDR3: CASSRLGQNTEAFF

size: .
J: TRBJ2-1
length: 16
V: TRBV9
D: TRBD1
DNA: TGTGCCAGCAGCGCCGGCGACAGGGCACTAATCAATGAGCAGTTCTTC
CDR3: CASSAGDRALINEQFF

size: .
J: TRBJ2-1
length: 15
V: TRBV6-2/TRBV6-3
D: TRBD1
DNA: TGTGCCAGCAGTTACTCAGGGGGACAGGGGAGTGAGCAGTTCTTC
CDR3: CASSYSGGQGSEQFF

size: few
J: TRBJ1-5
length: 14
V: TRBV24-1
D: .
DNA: TGTGCCACCAGTACTCCAGGGAGCAATCAGCCCCAGCATTTT
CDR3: CATSTPGSNQPQHF

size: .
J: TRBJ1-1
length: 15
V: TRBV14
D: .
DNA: TGTGCCAGCAGCCAAGTTCCAGGGCTGGGCACTGAAGCTTTCTTT
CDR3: CASSQVPGLGTEAFF

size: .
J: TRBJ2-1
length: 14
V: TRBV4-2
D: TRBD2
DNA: TGTGCCAGCAGCTCCGCAGCGGGAGGTAATGAGCAGTTCTTC
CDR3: CASSSAAGGNEQFF

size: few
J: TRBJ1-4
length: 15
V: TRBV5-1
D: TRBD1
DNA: TGTGCCAGCAGCCTGCAGGGACAGGGGGCAGAAAAACTGTTTTTT
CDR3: CASSLQGQGAEKLFF

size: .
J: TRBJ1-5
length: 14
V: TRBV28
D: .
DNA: TGTGCCAGTAAGTTCGGGGTTTCCCTTCAGCCCCAGCATTTT
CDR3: CASKFGVSLQPQHF

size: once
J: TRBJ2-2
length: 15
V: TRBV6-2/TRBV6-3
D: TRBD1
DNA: TGTGCCAGCAGTCGACCGGGACAGCACACCGGGGAGCTGTTTTTT
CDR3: CASSRPGQHTGELFF

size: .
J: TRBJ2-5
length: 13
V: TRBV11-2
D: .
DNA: TGTGCCAGCAGCTTAGATCGAAGCGAGACCCAGTACTTC
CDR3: CASSLDRSETQYF

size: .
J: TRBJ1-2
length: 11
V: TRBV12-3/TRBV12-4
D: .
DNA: TGTGCCAGCAGTGGAGGAAGTGGCTACACCTTC
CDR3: CASSGGSGYTF

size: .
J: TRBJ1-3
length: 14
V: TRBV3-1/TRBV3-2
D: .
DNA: TGTGCCAGCAGCCAAGGGGCAGGGAGAAACACCATATATTTT
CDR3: CASSQGAGRNTIYF

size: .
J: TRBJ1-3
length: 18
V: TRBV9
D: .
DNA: TGTGCCAGCAGCGTAGTTCCAGGGGAGGGGTCGGCTGGAAACACCATATATTTT
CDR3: CASSVVPGEGSAGNTIYF

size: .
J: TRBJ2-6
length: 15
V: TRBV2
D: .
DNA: TGTGCCAGCAGTAACGCACTCTCTGGGGCCAACGTCCTGACTTTC
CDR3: CASSNALSGANVLTF

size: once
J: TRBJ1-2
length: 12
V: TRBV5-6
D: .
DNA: TGTGCCAGCAGCTACCTGGTTAGCGGCTACACCTTC
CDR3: CASSYLVSGYTF

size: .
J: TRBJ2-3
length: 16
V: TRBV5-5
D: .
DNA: TGTGCCAGCAGCCTGACTGTCGGAGCAAGCACAGATACGCAGTATTTT
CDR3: CASSLTVGASTDTQYF

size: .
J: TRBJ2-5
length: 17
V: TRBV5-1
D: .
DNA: TGCGCCAGCAGCATGGGCCCCATGGGGGGGGGCGAAGAGACCCAGTACTTC
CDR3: CASSMGPMGGGEETQYF

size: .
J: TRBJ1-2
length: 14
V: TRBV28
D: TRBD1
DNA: TGTGCCAGCAGTTCGCCCGGGACAGGGCGGAACTACACCTTC
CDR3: CASSSPGTGRNYTF

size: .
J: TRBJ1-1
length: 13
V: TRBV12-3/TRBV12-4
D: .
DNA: TGTGCCAGCAGTTTAGTCACGGGGACTGAAGCTTTCTTT
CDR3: CASSLVTGTEAFF

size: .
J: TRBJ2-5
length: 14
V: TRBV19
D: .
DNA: TGTGCCAGTAGTACAATGGACAGCCAAGAGACCCAGTACTTC
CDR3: CASSTMDSQETQYF

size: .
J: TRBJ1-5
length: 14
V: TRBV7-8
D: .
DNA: TGTGCCAGCAGCTTAGGGACAGTCAATCAGCCCCAGCATTTT
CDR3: CASSLGTVNQPQHF

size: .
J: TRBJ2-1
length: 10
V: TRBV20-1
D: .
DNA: TGCAGTGCTAGCGACAATGAGCAGTTCTTC
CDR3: CSASDNEQFF

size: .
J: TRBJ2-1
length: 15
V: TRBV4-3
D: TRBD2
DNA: TGCGCCAGCAGCCAAGAAGCGGGAGGGTACAATGAGCAGTTCTTC
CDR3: CASSQEAGGYNEQFF

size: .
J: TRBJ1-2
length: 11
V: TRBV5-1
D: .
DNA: TGCGCCAGCAGCCCAGGGGCAGGCTACACCTTC
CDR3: CASSPGAGYTF

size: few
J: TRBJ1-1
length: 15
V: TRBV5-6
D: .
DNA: TGTGCCAGCAGCATTGGAGGGACTTTGGTCACTGAAGCTTTCTTT
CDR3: CASSIGGTLVTEAFF

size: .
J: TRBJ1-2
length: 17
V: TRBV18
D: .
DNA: TGTGCCAGCTCACCGGAGTACGGGGGACGTACTAACTATGGCTACACCTTC
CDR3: CASSPEYGGRTNYGYTF

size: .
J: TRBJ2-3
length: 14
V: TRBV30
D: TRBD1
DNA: TGTGCCTGGAGTCCGGGACAGGGAGGAGATACGCAGTATTTT
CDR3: CAWSPGQGGDTQYF

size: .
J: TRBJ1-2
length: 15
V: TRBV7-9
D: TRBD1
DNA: TGTGCCAGCAGCTTAAGCCTGGGACAGGGGGCTGGCTACACCTTC
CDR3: CASSLSLGQGAGYTF

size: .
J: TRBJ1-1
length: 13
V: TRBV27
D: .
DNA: TGTGCCAGCAGTTTATCACGGTCCACTGAAGCTTTCTTT
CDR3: CASSLSRSTEAFF

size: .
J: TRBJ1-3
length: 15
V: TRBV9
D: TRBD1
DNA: TGTGCCAGCAGCGTAGATGGGACAGGGGGAAACACCATATATTTT
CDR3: CASSVDGTGGNTIYF

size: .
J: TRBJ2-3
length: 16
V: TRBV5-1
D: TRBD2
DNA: TGCGCCAGCAGCCCGGGACTAGCGGGGGGAGTTGCTACGCAGTATTTT
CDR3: CASSPGLAGGVATQYF

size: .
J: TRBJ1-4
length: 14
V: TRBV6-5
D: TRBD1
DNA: TGTGCCAGCAGCTTCGGACAGGCGAGCGAAAAACTGTTTTTT
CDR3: CASSFGQASEKLFF

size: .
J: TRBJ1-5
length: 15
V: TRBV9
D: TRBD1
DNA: TGTGCCAGCAGCACGGGACAGGGCGAGAATCAGCCCCAGCATTTT
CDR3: CASSTGQGENQPQHF

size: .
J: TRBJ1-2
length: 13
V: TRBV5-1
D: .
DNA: TGCGCCAGCAGCTTGCAGGATTCCTATGGCTACACCTTC
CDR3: CASSLQDSYGYTF

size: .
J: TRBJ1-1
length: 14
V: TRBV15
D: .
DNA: TGTGCCACCAGCAGAGTGACAGGGAACACTGAAGCTTTCTTT
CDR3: CATSRVTGNTEAFF

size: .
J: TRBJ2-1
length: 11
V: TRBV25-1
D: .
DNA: TGTGCCAGCCGGGGGGCTGTGGAGCAGTTCTTC
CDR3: CASRGAVEQFF

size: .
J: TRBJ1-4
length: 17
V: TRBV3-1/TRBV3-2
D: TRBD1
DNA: TGTGCCAGCACCTCCGTAGGACAGGGGGCGGCTAATGAAAAACTGTTTTTT
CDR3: CASTSVGQGAANEKLFF

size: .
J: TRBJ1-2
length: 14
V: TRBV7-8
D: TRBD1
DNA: TGTGCCAGCAGCTCATCACAGGGGGCTCGTGGCTACACCTTC
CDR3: CASSSSQGARGYTF

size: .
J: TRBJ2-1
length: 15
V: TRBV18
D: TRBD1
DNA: TGTGCCAGCTCACCAGGACAGGGGGGGCGGAATGAGCAGTTCTTC
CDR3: CASSPGQGGRNEQFF

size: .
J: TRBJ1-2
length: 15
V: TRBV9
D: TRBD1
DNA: TGTGCCAGCAGCGTAGGCCCGGGACAGGGCCCTGGCTACACCTTC
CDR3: CASSVGPGQGPGYTF

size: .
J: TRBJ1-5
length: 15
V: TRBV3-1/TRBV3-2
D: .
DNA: TGTGCCAGCAGCCAAGGGTGGGGGCTCGGTCAGCCCCAGCATTTT
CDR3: CASSQGWGLGQPQHF

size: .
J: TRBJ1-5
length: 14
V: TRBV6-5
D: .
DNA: TGTGCCAGCCAGGCCCCCAGTTCGAGTCAGCCCCAGCATTTT
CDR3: CASQAPSSSQPQHF

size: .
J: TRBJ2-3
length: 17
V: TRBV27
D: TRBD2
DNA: TGTGCCAGCACAAAAGCGGGGGCCCTTGTGCGCACAGATACGCAGTATTTT
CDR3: CASTKAGALVRTDTQYF

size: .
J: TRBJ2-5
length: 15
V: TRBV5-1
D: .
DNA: TGCGCCAGCAGCCCCGGGGGTCCGGGCGGAGAGACCCAGTACTTC
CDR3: CASSPGGPGGETQYF

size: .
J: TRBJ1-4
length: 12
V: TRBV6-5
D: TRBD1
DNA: TGTGCCAGTGGGGACAGGGGTGAAAAACTGTTTTTT
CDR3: CASGDRGEKLFF

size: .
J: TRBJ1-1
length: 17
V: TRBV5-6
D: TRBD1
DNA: TGTGCCAGCAGCTCGGGACAGCAAAGACTCATGAACACTGAAGCTTTCTTT
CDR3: CASSSGQQRLMNTEAFF

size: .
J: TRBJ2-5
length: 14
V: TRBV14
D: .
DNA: TGTGCCAGCAGCCAGCTACAGATTCAAGAGACCCAGTACTTC
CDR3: CASSQLQIQETQYF

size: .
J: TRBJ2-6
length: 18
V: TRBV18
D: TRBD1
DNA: TGTGCCAGCTCACCGCGGGACAGGGCTTCTCATGGGGCCAACGTCCTGACTTTC
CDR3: CASSPRDRASHGANVLTF

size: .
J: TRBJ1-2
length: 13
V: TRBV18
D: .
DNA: TGTGCCAGCTCACCGGGACAATTCTATGGCTACACCTTC
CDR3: CASSPGQFYGYTF

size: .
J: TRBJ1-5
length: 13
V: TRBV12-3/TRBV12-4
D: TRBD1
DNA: TGTGCCAGCAGGACAGGGGTCTATCAGCCCCAGCATTTT
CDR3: CASRTGVYQPQHF

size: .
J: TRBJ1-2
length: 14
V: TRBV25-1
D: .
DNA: TGTGCCAGCAGACCTATCGGCAACCTAGATGGCTACACCTTC
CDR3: CASRPIGNLDGYTF

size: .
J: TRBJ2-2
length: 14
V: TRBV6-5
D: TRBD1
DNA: TGTGCCACCCCGAACAGGGGGCTCGCCGGGGAGCTGTTTTTT
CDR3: CATPNRGLAGELFF